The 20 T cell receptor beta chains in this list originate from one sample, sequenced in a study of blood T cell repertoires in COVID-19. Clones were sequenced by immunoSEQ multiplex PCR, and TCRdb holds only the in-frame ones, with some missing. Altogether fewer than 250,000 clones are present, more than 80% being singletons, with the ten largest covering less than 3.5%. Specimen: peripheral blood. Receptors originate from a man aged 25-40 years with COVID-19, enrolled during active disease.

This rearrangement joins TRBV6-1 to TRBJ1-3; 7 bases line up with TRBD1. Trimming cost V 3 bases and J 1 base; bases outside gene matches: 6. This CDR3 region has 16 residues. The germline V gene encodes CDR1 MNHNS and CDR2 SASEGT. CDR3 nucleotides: TGTGCCAGCAGTGAGAGACAGGGTGGGTCTGGAAACACCATATATTTT. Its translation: CASSERQGGSGNTIYF.

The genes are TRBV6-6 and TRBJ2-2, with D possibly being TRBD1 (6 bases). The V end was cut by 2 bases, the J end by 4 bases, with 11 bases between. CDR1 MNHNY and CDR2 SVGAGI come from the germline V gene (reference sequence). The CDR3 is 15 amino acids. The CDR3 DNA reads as TGTGCCAGCAGTTACCACAGGGTCAGCACCGGGGAGCTGTTTTTT. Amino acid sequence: CASSYHRVSTGELFF.

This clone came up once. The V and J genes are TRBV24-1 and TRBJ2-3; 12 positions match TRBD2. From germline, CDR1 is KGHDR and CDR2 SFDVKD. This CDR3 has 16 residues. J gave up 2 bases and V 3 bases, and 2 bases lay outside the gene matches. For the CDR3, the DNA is TGTGCCACCAGTGATCGACTAGCGGGGGACACAGATACGCAGTATTTT. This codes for CATSDRLAGDTDTQYF.

The CDR3 DNA reads as TGTGCCAGCAGCTTGTCGGGTCGAAACACTGAAGCTTTCTTT. It translates to CASSLSGRNTEAFF. V and J are TRBV5-8 and TRBJ1-1; D ambiguous. The germline gives CDR1 SGHTS, CDR2 YDEGEE. Trimming shortened V by 1 base and J by 2 bases, and 9 bases separated the two germline ends. The CDR3 has 14 amino acids.

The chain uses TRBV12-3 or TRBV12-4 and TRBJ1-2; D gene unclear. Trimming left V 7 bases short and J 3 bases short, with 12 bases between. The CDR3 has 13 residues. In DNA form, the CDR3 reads TGTGCCAGCAAACTCAGTGAGGACTATGGCTACACCTTC. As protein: CASKLSEDYGYTF.

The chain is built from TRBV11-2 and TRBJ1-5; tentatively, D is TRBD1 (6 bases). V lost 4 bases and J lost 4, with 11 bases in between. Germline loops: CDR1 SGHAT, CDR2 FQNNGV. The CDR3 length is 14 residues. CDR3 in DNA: TGTGCCAGCAGCTCAAACAGGGAAAATCAGCCCCAGCATTTT. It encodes CASSSNRENQPQHF.

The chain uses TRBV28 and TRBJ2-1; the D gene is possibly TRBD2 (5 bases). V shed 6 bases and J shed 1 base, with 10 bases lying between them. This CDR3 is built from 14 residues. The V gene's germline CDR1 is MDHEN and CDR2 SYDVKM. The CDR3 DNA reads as TGTGCCAGCAGCTCAAGCGGATCCTACAATGAGCAGTTCTTC. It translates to CASSSSGSYNEQFF.

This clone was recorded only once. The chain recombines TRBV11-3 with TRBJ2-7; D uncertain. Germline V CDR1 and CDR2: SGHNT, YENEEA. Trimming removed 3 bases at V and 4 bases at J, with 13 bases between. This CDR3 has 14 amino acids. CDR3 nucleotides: TGTGCCAGCAGCTTGGGCCATAGATCTTACGAGCAGTACTTC. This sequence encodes CASSLGHRSYEQYF.

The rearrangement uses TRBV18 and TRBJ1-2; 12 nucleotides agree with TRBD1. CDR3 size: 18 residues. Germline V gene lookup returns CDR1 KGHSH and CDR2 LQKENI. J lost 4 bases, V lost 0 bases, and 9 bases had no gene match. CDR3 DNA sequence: TGTGCCAGCTCACCACCCGGGACAGGGGGCACGCGAAGCTATGGCTACACCTTC. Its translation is CASSPPGTGGTRSYGYTF.

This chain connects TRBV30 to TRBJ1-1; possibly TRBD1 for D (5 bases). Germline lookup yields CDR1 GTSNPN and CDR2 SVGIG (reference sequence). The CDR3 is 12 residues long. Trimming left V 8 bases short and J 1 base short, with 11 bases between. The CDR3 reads CAIGQGNTEAFF. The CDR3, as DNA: TGTGCCATAGGGCAGGGGAACACTGAAGCTTTCTTT.

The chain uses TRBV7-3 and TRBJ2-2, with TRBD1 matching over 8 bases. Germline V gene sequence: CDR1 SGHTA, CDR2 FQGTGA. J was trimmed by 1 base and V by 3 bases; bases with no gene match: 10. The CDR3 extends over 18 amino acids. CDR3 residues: CASSFEARDRLNTGELFF. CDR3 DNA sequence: TGTGCCAGCAGCTTCGAAGCTCGGGACAGGCTGAACACCGGGGAGCTGTTTTTT.

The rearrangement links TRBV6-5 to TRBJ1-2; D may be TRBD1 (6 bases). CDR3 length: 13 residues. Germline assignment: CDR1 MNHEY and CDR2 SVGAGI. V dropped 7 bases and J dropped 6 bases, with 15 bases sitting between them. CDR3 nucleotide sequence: TGTGCCAGCACCCGGACAGCAGGGAATGGCTACACCTTC. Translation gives CASTRTAGNGYTF.

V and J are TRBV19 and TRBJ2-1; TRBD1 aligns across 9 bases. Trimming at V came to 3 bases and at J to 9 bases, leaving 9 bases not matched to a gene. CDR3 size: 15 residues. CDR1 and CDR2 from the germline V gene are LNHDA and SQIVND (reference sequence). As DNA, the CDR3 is TGTGCCAGTAGTATCTTAGAGACAGGGGGGGGTGAGCAGTTCTTC. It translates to CASSILETGGGEQFF.

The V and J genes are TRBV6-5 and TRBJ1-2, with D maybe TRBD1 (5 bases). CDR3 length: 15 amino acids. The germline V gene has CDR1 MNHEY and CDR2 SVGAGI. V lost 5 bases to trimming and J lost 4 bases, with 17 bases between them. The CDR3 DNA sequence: TGTGCCAGCAGTACGACCTCGACAGCCTCCTATGGCTACACCTTC. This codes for CASSTTSTASYGYTF.

The CDR3 DNA reads as TGTGCCAGCAGTGTGAAGGGAGTCAATCAGCCCCAGCATTTT. Its protein is CASSVKGVNQPQHF. The chain carries TRBV2 and TRBJ1-5; D is undetermined. Germline assignment: CDR1 SNHLY and CDR2 FYNNEI. Trimming left V 4 bases short and J 3 bases short, with 10 bases between. This CDR3 has 14 residues. Full variable domain (outside the CDR3, taken from reference TRBV2 and TRBJ1-5): EPEVTQTPSHQVTQMGQEVILRCVPISNHLYFYWYRQILGQKVEFLVSFYNNEISEKSEIFDDQFSVERPDGSNFTLKIRSTKLEDSAMYFCASSVKGVNQPQHFGDGTRLSIL.

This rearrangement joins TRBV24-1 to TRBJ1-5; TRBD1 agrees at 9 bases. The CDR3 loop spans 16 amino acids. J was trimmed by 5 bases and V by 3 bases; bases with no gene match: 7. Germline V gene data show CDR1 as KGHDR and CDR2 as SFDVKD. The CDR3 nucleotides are TGTGCCACCAGTGATGCCACCGGGACAGGGTATCAGCCCCAGCATTTT. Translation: CATSDATGTGYQPQHF.

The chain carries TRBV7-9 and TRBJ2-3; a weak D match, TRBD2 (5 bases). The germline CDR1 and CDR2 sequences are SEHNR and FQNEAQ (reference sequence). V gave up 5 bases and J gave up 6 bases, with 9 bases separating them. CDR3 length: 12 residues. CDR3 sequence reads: CASSQEVDTQYF. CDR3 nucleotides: TGTGCCAGCAGCCAGGAGGTCGATACGCAGTATTTT.

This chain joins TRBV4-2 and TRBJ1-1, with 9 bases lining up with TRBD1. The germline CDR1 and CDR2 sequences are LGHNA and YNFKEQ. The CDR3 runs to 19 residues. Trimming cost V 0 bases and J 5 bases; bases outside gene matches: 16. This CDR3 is CASSQDGAGVGTGRTEAFF. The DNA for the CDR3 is TGTGCCAGCAGCCAAGATGGGGCTGGGGTTGGGACAGGGCGAACTGAAGCTTTCTTT.

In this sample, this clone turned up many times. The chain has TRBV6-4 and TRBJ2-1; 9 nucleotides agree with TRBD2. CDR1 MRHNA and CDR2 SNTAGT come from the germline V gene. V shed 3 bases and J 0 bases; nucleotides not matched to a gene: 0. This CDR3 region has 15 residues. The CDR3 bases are TGTGCCAGCAGTGAGCGGGAGGGCTCCTACAATGAGCAGTTCTTC. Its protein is CASSEREGSYNEQFF.

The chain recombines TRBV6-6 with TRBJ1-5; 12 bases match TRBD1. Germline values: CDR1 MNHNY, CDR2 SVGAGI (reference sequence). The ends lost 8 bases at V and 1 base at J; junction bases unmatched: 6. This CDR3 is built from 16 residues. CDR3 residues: CASRGTGGRSNQPQHF. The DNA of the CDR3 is TGTGCCAGCCGCGGGACAGGGGGCAGGAGCAATCAGCCCCAGCATTTT.